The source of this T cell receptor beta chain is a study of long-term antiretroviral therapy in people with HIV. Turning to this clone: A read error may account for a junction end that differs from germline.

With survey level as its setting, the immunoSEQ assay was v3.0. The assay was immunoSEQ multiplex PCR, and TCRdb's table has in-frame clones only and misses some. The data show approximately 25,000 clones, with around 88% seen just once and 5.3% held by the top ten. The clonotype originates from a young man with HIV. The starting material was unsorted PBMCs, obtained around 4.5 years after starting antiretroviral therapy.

Written as DNA, the CDR3 is TGTGCCAGTAGTCTACATGAACAGAAAGCCGTGATCTTC. It specifies CASSLHEQKAVIF. V gene TRBV19 combines with J gene TRBJ1-2; D is undetermined. The germline CDR1 and CDR2 sequences are LNHDA and SQIVND (reference sequence). This CDR3 has 13 amino acids.